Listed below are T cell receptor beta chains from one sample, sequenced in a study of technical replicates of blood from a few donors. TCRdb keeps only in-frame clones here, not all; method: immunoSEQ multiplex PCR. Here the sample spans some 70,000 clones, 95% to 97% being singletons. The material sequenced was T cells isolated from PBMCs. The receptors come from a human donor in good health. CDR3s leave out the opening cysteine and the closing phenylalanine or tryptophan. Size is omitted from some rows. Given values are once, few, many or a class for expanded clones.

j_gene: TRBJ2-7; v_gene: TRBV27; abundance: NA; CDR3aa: ASSLKHLSYEQY
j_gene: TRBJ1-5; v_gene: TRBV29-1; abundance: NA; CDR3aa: SVGAGPHQPQH
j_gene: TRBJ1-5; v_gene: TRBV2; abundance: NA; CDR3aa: ASSELEGLSNQPQH
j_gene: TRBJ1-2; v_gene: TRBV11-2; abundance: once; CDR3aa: ASSLEGYSTGGNGYT
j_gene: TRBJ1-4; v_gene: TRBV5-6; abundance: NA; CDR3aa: ASRPTGGEKLF
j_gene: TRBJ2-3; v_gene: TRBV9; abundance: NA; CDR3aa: ASSPRTSGSTDTQY
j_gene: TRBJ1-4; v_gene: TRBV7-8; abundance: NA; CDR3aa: ASSLRGADEKLF
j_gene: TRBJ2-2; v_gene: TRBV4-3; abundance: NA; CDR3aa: ASSQGTSKNTGELF
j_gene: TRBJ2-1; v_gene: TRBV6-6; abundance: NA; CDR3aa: ASRRIGNEQF
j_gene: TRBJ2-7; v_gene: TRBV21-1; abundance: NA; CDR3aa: ASSKAASGREYEQY
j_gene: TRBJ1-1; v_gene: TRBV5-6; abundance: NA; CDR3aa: ASSPGTVNTEAF
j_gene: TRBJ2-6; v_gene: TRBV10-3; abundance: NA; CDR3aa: AISKSIGNSGANVLT
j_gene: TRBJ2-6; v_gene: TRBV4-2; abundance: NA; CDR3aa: ASSQERGGAGANVLT
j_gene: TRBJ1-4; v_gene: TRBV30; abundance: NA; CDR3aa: AWSVGGVKLF
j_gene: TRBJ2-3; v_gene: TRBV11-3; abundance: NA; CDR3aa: ASTVGRSADTQY
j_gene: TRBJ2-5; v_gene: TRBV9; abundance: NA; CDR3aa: ASSPRRGVQETQY
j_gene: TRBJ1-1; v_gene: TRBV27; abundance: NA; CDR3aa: ASRFAANQFGTEAF
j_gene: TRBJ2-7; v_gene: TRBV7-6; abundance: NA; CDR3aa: ASSLQFSGRPYEQY
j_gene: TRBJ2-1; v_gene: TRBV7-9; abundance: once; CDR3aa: ASTRGRGSYNEQF
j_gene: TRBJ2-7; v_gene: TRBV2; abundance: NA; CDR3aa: ASSPDRFGYEQY
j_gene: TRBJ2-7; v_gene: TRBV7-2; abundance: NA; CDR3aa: ASRPAGVGEQY
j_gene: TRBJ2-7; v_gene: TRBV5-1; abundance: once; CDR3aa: ASRPYGSGSNEQY
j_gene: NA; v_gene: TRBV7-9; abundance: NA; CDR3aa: ASSLTAGVYEQY
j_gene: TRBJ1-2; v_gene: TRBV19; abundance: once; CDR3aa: ASSPVGVYGYT
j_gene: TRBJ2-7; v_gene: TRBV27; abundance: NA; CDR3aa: ASSGLAASYEQY
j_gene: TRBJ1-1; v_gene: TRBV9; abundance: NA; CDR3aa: ASSAGGGEAF
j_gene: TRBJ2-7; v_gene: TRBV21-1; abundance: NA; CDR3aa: ASSTPRSGPLEQY
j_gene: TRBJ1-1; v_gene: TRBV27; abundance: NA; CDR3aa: ASSMTGLLNTEAF
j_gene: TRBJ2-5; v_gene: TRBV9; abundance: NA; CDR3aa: ASSGTSGMTQETQY
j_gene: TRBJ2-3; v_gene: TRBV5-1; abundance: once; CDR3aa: ASSYLTGGNIDTQY
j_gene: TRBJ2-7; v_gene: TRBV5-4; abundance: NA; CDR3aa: ASSFHYEQY
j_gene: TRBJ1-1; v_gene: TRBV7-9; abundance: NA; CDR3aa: ASSSLTGLATEAF
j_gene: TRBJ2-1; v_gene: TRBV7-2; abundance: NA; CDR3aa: ASRPPLAGGLNEQF
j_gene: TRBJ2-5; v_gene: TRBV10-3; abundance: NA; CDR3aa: AIRGTAFETQY
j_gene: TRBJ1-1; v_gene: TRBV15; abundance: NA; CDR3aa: ATSRVGGIVGREFSTEAF
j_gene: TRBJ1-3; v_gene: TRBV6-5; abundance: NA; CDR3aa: ASSSGGTSGNTIY
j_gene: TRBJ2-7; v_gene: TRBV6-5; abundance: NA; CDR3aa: ASSPEIAGTYEQY
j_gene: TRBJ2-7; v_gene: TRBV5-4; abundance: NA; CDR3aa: ASSLGREQY
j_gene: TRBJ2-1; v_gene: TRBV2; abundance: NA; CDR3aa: ASSDISRDNEQF
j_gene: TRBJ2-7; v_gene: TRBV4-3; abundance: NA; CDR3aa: ASSREAGGNYEQY
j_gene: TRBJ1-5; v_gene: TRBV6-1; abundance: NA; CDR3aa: ASSVGTAFNQPQH
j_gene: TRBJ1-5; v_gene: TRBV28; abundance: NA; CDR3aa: ASTPSGGLNQPQH